A selection of T cell receptor beta chains follows, all from one sample in a study of beta chain features in type 1 diabetes. The repertoire was sequenced with immunoSEQ multiplex PCR; TCRdb's copy has only in-frame clones and lacks some. This table has about 120,000 clones, 15% to 20% appearing once. The specimen sequenced was central memory CD4+ T cells from blood. The receptors stem from a man aged 18 to 30 with type 1 diabetes. The CDR3 runs from the conserved cysteine through the conserved F or W. A D gene is named only where the DNA matches it firmly. Clone size is not always given. Where it is, it says once, few, many or a class for expanded clones.

V gene: TRBV7-6
clone size: many
D gene: TRBD2
J gene: TRBJ2-7
CDR3 protein: CASSLAASGPEQYF
CDR3 DNA: TGTGCCAGCAGCTTAGCGGCTAGCGGCCCGGAGCAGTACTTC

V gene: TRBV29-1
clone size: -
D gene: TRBD2
J gene: TRBJ2-5
CDR3 protein: CSVETSGSSFRSTQYF
CDR3 DNA: TGCAGCGTTGAAACTAGCGGGAGTAGTTTCAGGTCGACCCAGTACTTC

V gene: TRBV6-5
clone size: -
D gene: TRBD2
J gene: TRBJ2-3
CDR3 protein: CASGAAGVTDTQYF
CDR3 DNA: TGTGCCAGCGGTGCAGCGGGGGTCACAGATACGCAGTATTTT

V gene: TRBV19
clone size: -
D gene: -
J gene: TRBJ2-5
CDR3 protein: CASRERSGWQETQYF
CDR3 DNA: TGTGCCAGTAGGGAGAGGAGTGGGTGGCAAGAGACCCAGTACTTC

V gene: TRBV4-3
clone size: -
D gene: -
J gene: TRBJ1-5
CDR3 protein: CASSQFKDSNQPQHF
CDR3 DNA: TGCGCCAGCAGCCAATTCAAGGATAGCAATCAGCCCCAGCATTTT

V gene: TRBV29-1
clone size: few
D gene: -
J gene: TRBJ2-7
CDR3 protein: CSATKQGYEQYF
CDR3 DNA: TGCAGCGCTACGAAACAGGGCTACGAGCAGTACTTC

V gene: TRBV19
clone size: many
D gene: TRBD2
J gene: TRBJ2-1
CDR3 protein: CASSIGLAGGNYYNEQFF
CDR3 DNA: TGTGCCAGTAGTATAGGGCTAGCGGGAGGGAACTACTACAATGAGCAGTTCTTC

V gene: TRBV30
clone size: -
D gene: -
J gene: TRBJ1-1
CDR3 protein: CAWKFHWNTEAFF
CDR3 DNA: TGTGCCTGGAAGTTTCACTGGAACACTGAAGCTTTCTTT

V gene: TRBV5-6
clone size: -
D gene: -
J gene: TRBJ2-1
CDR3 protein: CASSLDNPVQNEQFF
CDR3 DNA: TGTGCCAGCAGCTTGGATAACCCCGTCCAAAATGAGCAGTTCTTC

V gene: TRBV5-1
clone size: -
D gene: -
J gene: TRBJ1-1
CDR3 protein: CASSLEGNTEAFF
CDR3 DNA: TGCGCCAGCAGCTTGGAGGGCAACACTGAAGCTTTCTTT

V gene: TRBV18
clone size: -
D gene: -
J gene: TRBJ2-6
CDR3 protein: CASSRYIPGSGANVLTF
CDR3 DNA: TGTGCCAGCTCACGATACATCCCCGGCTCTGGGGCCAACGTCCTGACTTTC

V gene: TRBV6-6
clone size: -
D gene: -
J gene: TRBJ2-7
CDR3 protein: CASSQKQAPYEQYF
CDR3 DNA: TGTGCCAGCAGTCAGAAACAGGCCCCCTACGAGCAGTACTTC

V gene: TRBV11-2
clone size: few
D gene: TRBD2
J gene: TRBJ2-5
CDR3 protein: CASSSVASGARTQYF
CDR3 DNA: TGTGCCAGCAGCTCCGTTGCTAGCGGGGCCCGGACCCAGTACTTC

V gene: TRBV29-1
clone size: few
D gene: TRBD1
J gene: TRBJ2-7
CDR3 protein: CSVETGTGRSYEQYF
CDR3 DNA: TGCAGCGTTGAAACCGGGACAGGTCGATCGTACGAGCAGTACTTC

V gene: TRBV30
clone size: -
D gene: -
J gene: TRBJ2-1
CDR3 protein: CAWSVRAYNEQFF
CDR3 DNA: TGTGCCTGGAGTGTGCGGGCCTACAATGAGCAGTTCTTC

V gene: TRBV7-6
clone size: few
D gene: -
J gene: TRBJ2-7
CDR3 protein: CASSLGERSYEQYF
CDR3 DNA: TGTGCCAGCAGCTTAGGGGAAAGAAGCTACGAGCAGTACTTC

V gene: TRBV29-1
clone size: -
D gene: -
J gene: TRBJ1-6
CDR3 protein: CSVGSGGDSPLHF
CDR3 DNA: TGCAGCGTTGGGTCCGGGGGCGATTCACCCCTCCACTTT

V gene: TRBV6-5
clone size: -
D gene: -
J gene: TRBJ2-5
CDR3 protein: CATLGGWETQYF
CDR3 DNA: TGTGCCACCCTAGGCGGGTGGGAGACCCAGTACTTC

V gene: TRBV7-2
clone size: -
D gene: -
J gene: TRBJ2-3
CDR3 protein: CASSQGYLADTQYF
CDR3 DNA: TGTGCCAGCAGCCAAGGGTACTTAGCAGATACGCAGTATTTT

V gene: TRBV30
clone size: -
D gene: -
J gene: TRBJ1-2
CDR3 protein: CAWRSAPRGNYGYTF
CDR3 DNA: TGTGCCTGGAGAAGCGCTCCGCGGGGGAACTATGGCTACACCTTC

V gene: TRBV28
clone size: few
D gene: -
J gene: TRBJ2-4
CDR3 protein: CASSLGTAFKNIQYF
CDR3 DNA: TGTGCCAGCAGCCTCGGGACGGCGTTCAAAAACATTCAGTACTTC

V gene: TRBV29-1
clone size: -
D gene: -
J gene: TRBJ1-4
CDR3 protein: CSVEFRGEKLFF
CDR3 DNA: TGCAGCGTTGAATTCCGGGGGGAAAAACTGTTTTTT

V gene: TRBV5-4
clone size: few
D gene: -
J gene: TRBJ2-3
CDR3 protein: CASSLDGTTGDTQYF
CDR3 DNA: TGTGCCAGCAGCTTGGATGGGACCACAGGGGATACGCAGTATTTT

V gene: TRBV13
clone size: -
D gene: -
J gene: TRBJ1-4
CDR3 protein: CASSLRHQLFF
CDR3 DNA: TGTGCCAGCAGCTTACGTCACCAGCTGTTTTTT

V gene: TRBV13
clone size: -
D gene: -
J gene: TRBJ1-5
CDR3 protein: CASSFGGNNQPQHF
CDR3 DNA: TGTGCCAGCAGCTTCGGGGGTAACAATCAGCCCCAGCATTTT

V gene: TRBV2
clone size: few
D gene: -
J gene: TRBJ1-1
CDR3 protein: CATRTYRENTEAFF
CDR3 DNA: TGTGCCACGCGTACCTACAGGGAGAACACTGAAGCTTTCTTT

V gene: TRBV6-6
clone size: -
D gene: TRBD2
J gene: TRBJ2-7
CDR3 protein: CASSRASGSYEQYF
CDR3 DNA: TGTGCCAGCAGCAGGGCTAGCGGCTCCTACGAGCAGTACTTC

V gene: TRBV5-1
clone size: -
D gene: -
J gene: TRBJ2-3
CDR3 protein: CASSLRYGENTDTQYF
CDR3 DNA: TGCGCCAGCAGCTTGCGGTACGGGGAGAACACAGATACGCAGTATTTT

V gene: TRBV4-1
clone size: -
D gene: -
J gene: TRBJ2-5
CDR3 protein: CASSHKGRETQYF
CDR3 DNA: TGCGCCAGCAGCCATAAGGGACGGGAGACCCAGTACTTC

V gene: TRBV2
clone size: many
D gene: TRBD2
J gene: TRBJ2-7
CDR3 protein: CASSLAVVSYEQYF
CDR3 DNA: TGTGCCAGCAGCCTAGCGGTTGTCTCCTACGAGCAGTACTTC

V gene: TRBV19
clone size: -
D gene: -
J gene: TRBJ2-4
CDR3 protein: CASSRGTEKNIQYF
CDR3 DNA: TGTGCCAGTAGTCGCGGGACAGAGAAAAACATTCAGTACTTC

V gene: TRBV27
clone size: few
D gene: TRBD2
J gene: TRBJ2-1
CDR3 protein: CASSTSGGAHEQFF
CDR3 DNA: TGTGCCAGCAGTACTAGCGGGGGGGCCCATGAGCAGTTCTTC

V gene: TRBV7-2
clone size: -
D gene: TRBD2
J gene: TRBJ2-5
CDR3 protein: CASSTSGSSGAQYF
CDR3 DNA: TGTGCCAGCAGTACTAGCGGGAGCTCCGGGGCCCAGTACTTC

V gene: TRBV2
clone size: -
D gene: -
J gene: TRBJ1-1
CDR3 protein: CASSESVNTEAFF
CDR3 DNA: TGTGCCAGCAGTGAAAGCGTGAACACTGAAGCTTTCTTT

V gene: TRBV30
clone size: many
D gene: -
J gene: TRBJ1-2
CDR3 protein: CAWSPYLGDWTF
CDR3 DNA: TGTGCCTGGAGTCCGTACCTTGGTGACTGGACCTTC

V gene: TRBV19
clone size: few
D gene: TRBD1
J gene: TRBJ1-4
CDR3 protein: CASSLRQGLNEKLFF
CDR3 DNA: TGTGCCAGTAGTCTTCGACAGGGACTTAATGAAAAACTGTTTTTT

V gene: TRBV29-1
clone size: few
D gene: -
J gene: TRBJ1-4
CDR3 protein: CSVFSAEKLFF
CDR3 DNA: TGCAGCGTTTTCTCAGCCGAAAAACTGTTTTTT

V gene: TRBV5-4
clone size: few
D gene: TRBD1
J gene: TRBJ2-1
CDR3 protein: CASSSDRVNSEQFF
CDR3 DNA: TGTGCCAGCAGCTCAGACAGGGTAAACTCTGAGCAGTTCTTC

V gene: TRBV7-2
clone size: -
D gene: -
J gene: TRBJ1-2
CDR3 protein: CASSLAGALANYGYTF
CDR3 DNA: TGTGCCAGCAGCTTAGCGGGGGCACTAGCTAACTATGGCTACACCTTC

V gene: TRBV11-3
clone size: -
D gene: -
J gene: TRBJ1-1
CDR3 protein: CASSLGALNTEAFF
CDR3 DNA: TGTGCCAGCAGCTTAGGGGCACTTAACACTGAAGCTTTCTTT

V gene: TRBV19
clone size: many
D gene: TRBD1
J gene: TRBJ2-1
CDR3 protein: CASSPIGTVYNEQFF
CDR3 DNA: TGTGCCAGTAGCCCGATCGGGACAGTATACAATGAGCAGTTCTTC